The clone carrying this TCR beta chain was observed many times. What it binds is not known. This sample was included in a study of identical twins. Study-level points and caveats: Fewer insertions characterized abundant cord blood beta clonotypes, whereas memory repertoires showed none. Invariant T cells like MAIT and iNKT could partly confound the zero-insertion analyses. The study found weaker excess twin sharing in beta out-of-frame sequences.

A single record per CDR3 protein comes from TCRdb applying MiXCR to the 5' RACE reads. Among some 900,000 distinct CDR3 sequences listed, over 9% were seen once. CDR1 is SGHVS and CDR2 is FQNEAQ in the germline V gene. V lost 0 bases and J lost 3, with 4 bases in between. The CDR3 is 13 residues long. These data are also associated with another study on yellow fever vaccine responses in identical twins.

The source material was PBMCs. The chain joins TRBV7-8 to TRBJ2-3; D is ambiguous. The TCR was taken from a young woman in good health. Here the CDR3 DNA reads TGTGCCAGCAGCTTAGCGACGACAGATACGCAGTATTTT. It specifies CASSLATTDTQYF.